This T cell receptor beta chain stems from a study of CD8 T cells in Susac syndrome. The CDR3 runs to 16 residues. The V end lost 0 bases, the J end lost 6 bases, and 15 bases lay between the germline ends. In germline, CDR1 is GTSNPN, CDR2 SVGIG (reference sequence). Random hexamers were used to reverse transcribe an amount of roughly 0.5 to 1 ug RNA. TCRdb re-called the immunoSEQ multiplex PCR reads with MiXCR, one entry per CDR3 protein. The sample holds some 52,000 distinct CDR3 sequences, 93% seen once. V gene TRBV30 combines with J gene TRBJ1-6, with D possibly being TRBD1 (5 bases). Sequenced sample: CD8+ T cells from PBMCs. The clonotype comes from a human donor with multiple sclerosis. Written as DNA, the CDR3 is TGTGCCTGGAGTGTACGTGGACACCTACTTAATTCACCCCTCCACTTT. Encoded protein: CAWSVRGHLLNSPLHF.